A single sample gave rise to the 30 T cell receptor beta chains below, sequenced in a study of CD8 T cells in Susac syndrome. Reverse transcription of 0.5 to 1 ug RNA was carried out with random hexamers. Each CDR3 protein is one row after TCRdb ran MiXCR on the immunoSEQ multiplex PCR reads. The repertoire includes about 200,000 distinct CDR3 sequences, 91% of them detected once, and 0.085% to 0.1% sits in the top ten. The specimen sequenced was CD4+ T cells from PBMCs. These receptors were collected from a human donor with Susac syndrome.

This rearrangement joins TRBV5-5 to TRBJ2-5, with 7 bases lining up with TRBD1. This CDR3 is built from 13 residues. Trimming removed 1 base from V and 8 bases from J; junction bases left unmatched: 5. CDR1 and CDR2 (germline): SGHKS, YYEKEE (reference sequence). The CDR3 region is CASSLQGQSTQYF. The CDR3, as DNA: TGTGCCAGCAGCTTGCAGGGACAGTCTACCCAGTACTTC.

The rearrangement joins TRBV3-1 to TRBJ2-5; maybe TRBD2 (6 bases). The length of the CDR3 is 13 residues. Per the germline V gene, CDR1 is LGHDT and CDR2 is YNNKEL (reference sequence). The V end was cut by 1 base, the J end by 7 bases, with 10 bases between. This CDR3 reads CASSQVEGGTQYF. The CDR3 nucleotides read TGTGCCAGCAGCCAAGTAGAGGGAGGGACCCAGTACTTC.

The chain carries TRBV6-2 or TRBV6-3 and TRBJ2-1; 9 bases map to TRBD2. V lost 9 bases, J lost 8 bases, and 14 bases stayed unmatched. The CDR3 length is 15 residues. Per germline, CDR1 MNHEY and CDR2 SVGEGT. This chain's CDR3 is CASGRTSDFVDEQFF. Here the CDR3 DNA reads TGTGCCAGTGGCCGGACTAGCGATTTTGTGGATGAGCAGTTCTTC.

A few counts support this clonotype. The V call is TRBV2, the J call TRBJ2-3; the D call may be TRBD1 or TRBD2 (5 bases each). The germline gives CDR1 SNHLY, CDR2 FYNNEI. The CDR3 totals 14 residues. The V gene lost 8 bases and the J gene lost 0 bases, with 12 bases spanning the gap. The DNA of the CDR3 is TGTGCCAGCGGGGACCGGGCGAGCACAGATACGCAGTATTTT. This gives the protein CASGDRASTDTQYF.

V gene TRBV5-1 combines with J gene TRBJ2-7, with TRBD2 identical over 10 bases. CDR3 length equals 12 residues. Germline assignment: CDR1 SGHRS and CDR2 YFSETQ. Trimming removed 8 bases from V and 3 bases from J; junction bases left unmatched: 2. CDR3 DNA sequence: TGCGCCAGTAAGCGGGAGGGCTACGAGCAGTACTTC. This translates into CASKREGYEQYF. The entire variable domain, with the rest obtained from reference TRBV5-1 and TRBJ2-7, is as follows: KAGVTQTPRYLIKTRGQQVTLSCSPISGHRSVSWYQQTPGQGLQFLFEYFSETQRNKGNFPGRFSGRQFSNSRSEMNVSTLELGDSALYLCASKREGYEQYFGPGTRLTVT.

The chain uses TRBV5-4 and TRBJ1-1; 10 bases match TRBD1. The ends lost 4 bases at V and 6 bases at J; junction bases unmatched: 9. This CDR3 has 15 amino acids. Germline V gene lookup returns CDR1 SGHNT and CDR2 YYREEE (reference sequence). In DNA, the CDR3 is TGTGCCAGCAGCCCCAGGGGAGGACAGGGGGCTGAAGCTTTCTTT. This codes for CASSPRGGQGAEAFF.

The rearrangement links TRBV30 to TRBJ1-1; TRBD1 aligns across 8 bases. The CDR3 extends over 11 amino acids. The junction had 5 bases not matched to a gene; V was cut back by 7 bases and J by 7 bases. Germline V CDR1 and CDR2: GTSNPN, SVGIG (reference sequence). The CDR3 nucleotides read TGTGCCTTGGACAGGGTGAGTGAAGCTTTCTTT. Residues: CALDRVSEAFF. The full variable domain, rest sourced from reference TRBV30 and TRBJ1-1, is SQTIHQWPATLVQPVGSPLSLECTVEGTSNPNLYWYRQAAGRGLQLLFYSVGIGQISSEVPQNLSASRPQDRQFILSSKKLLLSDSGFYLCALDRVSEAFFGQGTRLTVV.

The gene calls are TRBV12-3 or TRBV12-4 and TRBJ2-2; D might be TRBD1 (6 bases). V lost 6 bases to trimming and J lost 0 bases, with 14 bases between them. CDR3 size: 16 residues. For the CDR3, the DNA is TGTGCCAGCAGACCTCCCGGGACACCGAACACCGGGGAGCTGTTTTTT. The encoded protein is CASRPPGTPNTGELFF.

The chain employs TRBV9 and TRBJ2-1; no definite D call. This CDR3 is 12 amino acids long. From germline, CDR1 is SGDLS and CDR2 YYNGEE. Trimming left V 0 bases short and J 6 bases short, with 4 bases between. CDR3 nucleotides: TGTGCCAGCAGCGTAGCCAGCAATGAGCAGTTCTTC. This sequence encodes CASSVASNEQFF. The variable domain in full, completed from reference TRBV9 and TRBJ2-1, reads DSGVTQTPKHLITATGQRVTLRCSPRSGDLSVYWYQQSLDQGLQFLIQYYNGEERAKGNILERFSAQQFPDLHSELNLSSLELGDSALYFCASSVASNEQFFGPGTRLTVL.

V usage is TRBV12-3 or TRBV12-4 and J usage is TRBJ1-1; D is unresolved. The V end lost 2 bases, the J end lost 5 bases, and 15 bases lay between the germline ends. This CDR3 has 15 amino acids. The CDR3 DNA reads TGTGCCAGCAGTTTACGTCTGGGAAGTTTAACTGAAGCTTTCTTT. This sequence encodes CASSLRLGSLTEAFF.

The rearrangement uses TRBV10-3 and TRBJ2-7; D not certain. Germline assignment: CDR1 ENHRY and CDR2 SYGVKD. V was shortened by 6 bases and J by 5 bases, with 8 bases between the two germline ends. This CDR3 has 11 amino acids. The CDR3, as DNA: TGTGCCATCAGCCGGTCCAACGAGCAGTACTTC. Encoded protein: CAISRSNEQYF.

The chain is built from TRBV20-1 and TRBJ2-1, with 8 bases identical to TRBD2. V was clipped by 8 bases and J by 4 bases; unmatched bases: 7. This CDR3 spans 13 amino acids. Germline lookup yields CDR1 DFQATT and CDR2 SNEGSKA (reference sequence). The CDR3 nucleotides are TGCAGTCTCCTAGCGGGTCTTTACAATGAGCAGTTCTTC. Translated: CSLLAGLYNEQFF.

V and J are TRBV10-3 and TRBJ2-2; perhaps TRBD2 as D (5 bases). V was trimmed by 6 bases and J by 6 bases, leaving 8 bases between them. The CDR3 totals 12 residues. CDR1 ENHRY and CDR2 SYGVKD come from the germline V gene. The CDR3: CAIRAEPGELFF. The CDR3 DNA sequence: TGTGCCATCAGAGCGGAACCCGGGGAGCTGTTTTTT.

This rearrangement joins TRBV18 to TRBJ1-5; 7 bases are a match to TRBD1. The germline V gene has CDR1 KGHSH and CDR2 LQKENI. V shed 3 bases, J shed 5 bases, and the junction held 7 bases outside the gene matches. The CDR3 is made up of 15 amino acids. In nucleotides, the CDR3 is TGTGCCAGCTCACCTGACAGGGCCCGCGATCAGCCCCAGCATTTT. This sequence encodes CASSPDRARDQPQHF. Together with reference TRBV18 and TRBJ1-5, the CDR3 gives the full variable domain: NAGVMQNPRHLVRRRGQEARLRCSPMKGHSHVYWYRQLPEEGLKFMVYLQKENIIDESGMPKERFSAEFPKEGPSILRIQQVVRGDSAAYFCASSPDRARDQPQHFGDGTRLSIL.

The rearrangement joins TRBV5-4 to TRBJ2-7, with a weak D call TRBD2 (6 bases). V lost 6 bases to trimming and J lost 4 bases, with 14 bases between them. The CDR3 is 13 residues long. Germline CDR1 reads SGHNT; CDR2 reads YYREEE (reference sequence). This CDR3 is CASKTQAGYEQYF. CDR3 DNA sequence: TGTGCCAGCAAGACCCAGGCGGGGTACGAGCAGTACTTC.

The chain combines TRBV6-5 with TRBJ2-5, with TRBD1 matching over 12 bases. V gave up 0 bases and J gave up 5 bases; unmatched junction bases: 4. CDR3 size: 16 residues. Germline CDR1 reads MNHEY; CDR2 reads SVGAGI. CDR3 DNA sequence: TGTGCCAGCAGTTACTCTTGGGACAGGGGGCAGGAGACCCAGTACTTC. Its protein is CASSYSWDRGQETQYF.

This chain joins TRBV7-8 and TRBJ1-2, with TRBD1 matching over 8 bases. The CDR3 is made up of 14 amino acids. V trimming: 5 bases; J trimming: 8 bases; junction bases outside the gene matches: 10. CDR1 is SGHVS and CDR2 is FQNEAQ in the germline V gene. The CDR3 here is CASSLTTDRGGYTF. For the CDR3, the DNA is TGTGCCAGCAGCCTAACAACCGACAGGGGCGGCTACACCTTC.

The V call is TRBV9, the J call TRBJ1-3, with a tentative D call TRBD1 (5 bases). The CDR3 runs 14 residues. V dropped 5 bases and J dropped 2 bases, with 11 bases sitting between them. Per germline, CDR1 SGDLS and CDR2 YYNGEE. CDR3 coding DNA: TGTGCCAGCAGTGCAGGGACCGCTGGAAACACCATATATTTT. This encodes CASSAGTAGNTIYF.

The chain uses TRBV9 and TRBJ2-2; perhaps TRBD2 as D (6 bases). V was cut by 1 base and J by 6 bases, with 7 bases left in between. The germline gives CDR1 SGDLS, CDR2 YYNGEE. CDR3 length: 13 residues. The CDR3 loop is CASSVTGAGELFF. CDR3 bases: TGTGCCAGCAGCGTAACGGGAGCCGGGGAGCTGTTTTTT. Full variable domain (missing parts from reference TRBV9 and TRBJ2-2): DSGVTQTPKHLITATGQRVTLRCSPRSGDLSVYWYQQSLDQGLQFLIQYYNGEERAKGNILERFSAQQFPDLHSELNLSSLELGDSALYFCASSVTGAGELFFGEGSRLTVL.

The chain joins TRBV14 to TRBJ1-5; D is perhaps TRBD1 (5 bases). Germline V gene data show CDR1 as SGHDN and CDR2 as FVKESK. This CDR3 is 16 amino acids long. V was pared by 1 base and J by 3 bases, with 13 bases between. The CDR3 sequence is CASSQGWRGNNQPQHF. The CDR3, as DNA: TGTGCCAGCAGCCAAGGATGGAGGGGAAACAATCAGCCCCAGCATTTT.

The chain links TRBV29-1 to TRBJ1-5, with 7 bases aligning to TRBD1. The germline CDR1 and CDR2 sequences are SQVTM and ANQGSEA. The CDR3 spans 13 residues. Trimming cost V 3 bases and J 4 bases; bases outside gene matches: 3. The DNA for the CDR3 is TGCAGCGTTGACTCAGGGGGGAATCAGCCCCAGCATTTT. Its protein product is CSVDSGGNQPQHF.

This CDR3 reads CAWSGAASYEQYF. CDR3 DNA: TGTGCCTGGAGTGGCGCTGCCTCCTACGAGCAGTACTTC. This chain links TRBV30 with TRBJ2-7; no reliable D call. Trimming removed 1 base from V and 0 bases from J, with 7 bases in between. Germline loops: CDR1 GTSNPN, CDR2 SVGIG (reference sequence). The CDR3 is made up of 13 amino acids.

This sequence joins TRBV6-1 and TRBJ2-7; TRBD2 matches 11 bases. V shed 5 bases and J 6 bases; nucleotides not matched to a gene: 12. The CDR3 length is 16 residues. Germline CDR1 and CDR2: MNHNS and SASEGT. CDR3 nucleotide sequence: TGTGCCAGCAGTCCCCACCGTAGCGGGGGGGCCCGCGAGCAGTACTTC. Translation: CASSPHRSGGAREQYF.

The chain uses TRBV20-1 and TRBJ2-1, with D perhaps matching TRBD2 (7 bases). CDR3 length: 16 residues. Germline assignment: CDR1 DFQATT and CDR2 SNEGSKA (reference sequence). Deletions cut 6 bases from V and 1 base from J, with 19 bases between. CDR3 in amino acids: CSAPRGGRRSYNEQFF. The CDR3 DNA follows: TGCAGTGCCCCCAGGGGAGGGAGGAGGTCCTACAATGAGCAGTTCTTC.

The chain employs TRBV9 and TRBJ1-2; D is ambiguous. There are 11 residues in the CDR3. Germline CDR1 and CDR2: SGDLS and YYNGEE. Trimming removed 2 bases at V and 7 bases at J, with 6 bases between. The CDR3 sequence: CASSVPGGYTF. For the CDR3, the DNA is TGTGCCAGCAGCGTCCCGGGTGGCTACACCTTC.

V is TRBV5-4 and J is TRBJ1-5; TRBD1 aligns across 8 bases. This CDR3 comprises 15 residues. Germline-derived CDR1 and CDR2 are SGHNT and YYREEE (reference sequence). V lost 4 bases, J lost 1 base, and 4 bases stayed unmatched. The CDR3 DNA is TGTGCCAGCAGCGAAGGACAGGGCAGCAATCAGCCCCAGCATTTT. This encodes CASSEGQGSNQPQHF.

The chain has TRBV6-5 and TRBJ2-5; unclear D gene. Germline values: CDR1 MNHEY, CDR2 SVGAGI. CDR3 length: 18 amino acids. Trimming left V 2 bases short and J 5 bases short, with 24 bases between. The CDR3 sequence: CASSYKTPSYQSVETQYF. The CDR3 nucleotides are TGTGCCAGCAGTTACAAAACTCCCTCGTACCAGTCAGTGGAGACCCAGTACTTC.

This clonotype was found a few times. The chain's CDR3 is CASSTDGTYEQYF. CDR3 DNA sequence: TGTGCCAGCAGCACGGATGGGACCTACGAGCAGTACTTC. This chain connects TRBV7-8 to TRBJ2-7, with D hard to call. The germline V gene has CDR1 SGHVS and CDR2 FQNEAQ. V gave up 5 bases and J gave up 2 bases, with 10 bases separating them. The length of the CDR3 is 13 residues.

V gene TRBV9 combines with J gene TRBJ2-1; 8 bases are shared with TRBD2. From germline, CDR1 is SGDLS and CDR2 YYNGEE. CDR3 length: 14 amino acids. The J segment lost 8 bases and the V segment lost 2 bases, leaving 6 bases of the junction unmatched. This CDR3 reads CASSVGLEIDEQFF. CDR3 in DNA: TGTGCCAGCAGCGTGGGACTAGAAATCGATGAGCAGTTCTTC.

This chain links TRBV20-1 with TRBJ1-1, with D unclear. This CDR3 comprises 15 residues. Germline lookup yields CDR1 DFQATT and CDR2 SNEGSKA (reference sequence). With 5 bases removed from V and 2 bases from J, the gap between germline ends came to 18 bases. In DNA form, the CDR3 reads TGCAGTGCTTCCCCCGTTTCGGGTGGAAACACTGAAGCTTTCTTT. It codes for CSASPVSGGNTEAFF.